This T cell receptor (beta chain) is from a study of somatic mutations in cytotoxic T cells in rheumatoid arthritis. This CDR3 is built from 12 residues. The germline V gene encodes CDR1 SEHNR and CDR2 FQNEAQ (reference sequence). J gave up 11 bases and V 4 bases, and 5 bases lay outside the gene matches. About this clone: As yet, its antigen is unknown.

Original processing notes: The authors rarely found patient CD8+ clones larger than 1% matching published virus-specific TCRB sequences. Profiled with immunoSEQ multiplex PCR; TCRdb holds only in-frame clones, not every one. That table supplies the V and J calls and clone size; D and trimming were determined from the DNA. The repertoire holds 7,000 to 9,500 clones, with 75% to 85% as singletons. Findings and caveats of the study: It was found that CD8+ T-cell clonality in rheumatoid arthritis patients did not differ significantly from that in age-matched healthy controls.

The rearrangement uses TRBV7-9 and TRBJ1-5, with 7 nucleotides matching TRBD1. The TCR sequence derives from an adult with rheumatoid arthritis. The source material was CD8+ T cells sorted from blood. Here the CDR3 reads CASSSPGQSQHF. Here the CDR3 DNA reads TGTGCCAGCAGCTCGCCGGGACAGTCCCAGCATTTT.